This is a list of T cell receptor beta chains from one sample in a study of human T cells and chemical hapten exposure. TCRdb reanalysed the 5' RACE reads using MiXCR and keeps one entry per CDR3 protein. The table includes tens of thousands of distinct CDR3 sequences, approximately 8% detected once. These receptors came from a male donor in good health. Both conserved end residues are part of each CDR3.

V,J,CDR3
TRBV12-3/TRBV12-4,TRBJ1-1,CASSLYANTEAFF
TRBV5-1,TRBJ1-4,CASSSTERGGNEKLFF
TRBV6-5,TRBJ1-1,CASSPQGAVNTEAFF
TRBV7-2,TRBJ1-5,CASSLKGLGNQPQHF
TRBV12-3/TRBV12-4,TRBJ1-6,CASSSTRSMGSPLHF
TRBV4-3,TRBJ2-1,CASSQGAVGTSEQFF
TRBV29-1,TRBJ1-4,CIVGDVGLGEKLFF
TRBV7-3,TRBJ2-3,CASSLGQDWDTQYF
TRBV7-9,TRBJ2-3,CASSELSGRPLDTQYF
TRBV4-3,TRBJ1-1,CASSQDRGRGNTEAFF
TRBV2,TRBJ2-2,CASRHNRGWLTGELFF
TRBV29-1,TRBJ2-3,CSVEDPDGQSTDTQYF
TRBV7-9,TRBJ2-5,CASSLNGAGQETQYF
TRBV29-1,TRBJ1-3,CSVEEGQNSGNTIYF
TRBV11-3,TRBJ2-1,CASSLSSGRYNEQFF
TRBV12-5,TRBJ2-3,CASGFLAGSPDTQYF
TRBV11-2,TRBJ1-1,CASSFRGTGAQAFF
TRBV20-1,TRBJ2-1,CSARGRVYNEQFF
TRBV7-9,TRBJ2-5,CASSSSVETQYF
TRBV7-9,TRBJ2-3,CASSRIQGATDTQYF
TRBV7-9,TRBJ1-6,CASSLPTSSYNSPLHF
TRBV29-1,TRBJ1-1,CSVDPHGGRTEAFF
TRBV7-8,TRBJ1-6,CASSLVGGLGSPLHF
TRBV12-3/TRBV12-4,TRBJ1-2,CASRTGEGYGYTF
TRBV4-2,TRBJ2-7,CASSHVTTGLPYEQYF
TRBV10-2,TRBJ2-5,CASTLTRRSLSGKPETQYF
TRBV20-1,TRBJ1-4,CSAARGTGTNEKLFF
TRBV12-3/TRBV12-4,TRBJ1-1,CASSLRAANTEAFF
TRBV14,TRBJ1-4,CASSQVQQGETFNEKLFF
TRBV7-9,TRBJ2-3,CASSPRTDTQYF
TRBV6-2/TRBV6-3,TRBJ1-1,CASSDAVLNTEAFF
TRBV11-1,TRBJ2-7,CASSSTLAGGPFYEQYF
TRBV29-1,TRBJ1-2,CSVGARYGYTF
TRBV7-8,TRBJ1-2,CASSLRGRGGYTF
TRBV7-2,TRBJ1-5,CASSTDGQGHQPQHF
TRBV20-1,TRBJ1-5,CSARGGINQPQHF
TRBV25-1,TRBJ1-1,CASSGLPLGTEAFF
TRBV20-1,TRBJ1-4,CSAGTGTGIGKLFF
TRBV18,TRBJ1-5,CASSPLESNQPQHF
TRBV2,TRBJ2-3,CASSESGWRTVYTDTQYF
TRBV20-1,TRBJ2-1,CSARSPRGPEQFF
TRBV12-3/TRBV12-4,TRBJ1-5,CASSPTGGPNQPQHF
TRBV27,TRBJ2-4,CASSLGGAAKNIQYF
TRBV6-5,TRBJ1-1,CASSRGAGTGVTEAFF
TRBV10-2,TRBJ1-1,CASRPDRGHHEAFF
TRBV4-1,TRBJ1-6,CASSQGKGDRRGLHF
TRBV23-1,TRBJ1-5,CASSHIARDGCNQPQHF
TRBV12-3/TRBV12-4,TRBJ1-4,CASSLGQGWNEKLFF
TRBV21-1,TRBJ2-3,CASSKRPPGEGRDTQYF
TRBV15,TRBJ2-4,CATSRGEGGLQYF
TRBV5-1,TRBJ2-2,CASSLFTGELFF
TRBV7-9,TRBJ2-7,CASSLWDRESYEQYF
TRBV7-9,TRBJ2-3,CASSLRTDTQYF
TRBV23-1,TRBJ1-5,CASSLEALTGVSNQPQHF